The clone carrying this T cell receptor beta chain was counted ten times or more. Its matching antigen is unknown. Researchers took RNA transcripts and amplified TCR beta CDR3 regions from them. An initial RT-PCR round employing HTBI primers preceded a second-round multiplex PCR. TCRdb processed the multiplex PCR reads anew with MiXCR; each CDR3 protein has one entry. The table lists 350,000 or so distinct CDR3 sequences, about a sixth of them singletons. This sample is part of a study of Graves' ophthalmopathy and Graves' hyperthyroidism. The CDR3 is 13 residues long. V was trimmed by 3 bases and J by 6 bases, leaving 10 bases between them. Overall study findings and caveats: Thyroid clonotypes that were expanded above 0.001 frequency mostly also appeared in blood. The study's model predicted ophthalmopathy progression at 65% to 71% sensitivity and 72.22% specificity.

Input material: peripheral blood. This TCR was recovered from an adult man with Graves' ophthalmopathy. The chain uses TRBV12-3 or TRBV12-4 and TRBJ2-3, with D hard to call. Here the CDR3 DNA reads TGTGCCAGCAGTTTTAGCCCTACTGATACGCAGTATTTT. This encodes CASSFSPTDTQYF.